The 3 T cell receptor beta chains listed next were all sequenced from one sample in a study of Graves' ophthalmopathy and Graves' hyperthyroidism. The TCR beta CDR3 regions underwent amplification from RNA transcripts. Second-round multiplex PCR came after first-round RT-PCR with HTBI primers. In TCRdb, the multiplex PCR reads were re-called with MiXCR into one record per CDR3 protein. Found here are 500,000 to 800,000 distinct CDR3 sequences, just over 40% of them singletons; the top ten hold more than 3%. Sequencing was performed on peripheral blood. The receptors here all came from an adult man with Graves' ophthalmopathy.

This clonotype has at least ten counts. The rearrangement uses TRBV7-9 and TRBJ2-7; D gene uncertain. The CDR3 has 11 amino acids. Germline V gene lookup returns CDR1 SEHNR and CDR2 FQNEAQ (reference sequence). Between the trimmed V and J ends, which lost 4 bases and 6 bases, there was a span of 7 bases. The CDR3 bases are TGTGCCAGCAGCTCCGACCCCGAGCAGTACTTC. Its protein product is CASSSDPEQYF.

This clonotype was found many times. The J gene is TRBJ2-5, the V gene TRBV11-3, with a possible D match to TRBD2 (6 bases). Germline V CDR1 and CDR2: SGHNT, YENEEA. V was shortened by 2 bases and J by 5 bases, with 12 bases between the two germline ends. The CDR3 length is 14 residues. The CDR3 loop reads CASSLFDGGETQYF. In DNA form, the CDR3 reads TGTGCCAGCAGCTTATTCGACGGAGGGGAGACCCAGTACTTC.

The chain carries TRBV10-3 and TRBJ2-5; 13 bases map to TRBD2. The CDR3 totals 19 residues. Trimming at V came to 11 bases and at J to 2 bases, leaving 20 bases not matched to a gene. The germline V gene encodes CDR1 ENHRY and CDR2 SYGVKD. For the CDR3, the DNA is TGTGCCTGGAGCGCGGTCAGGACTAGCGGGAGAGGGATTCAAGAGACCCAGTACTTC. Protein product: CAWSAVRTSGRGIQETQYF.